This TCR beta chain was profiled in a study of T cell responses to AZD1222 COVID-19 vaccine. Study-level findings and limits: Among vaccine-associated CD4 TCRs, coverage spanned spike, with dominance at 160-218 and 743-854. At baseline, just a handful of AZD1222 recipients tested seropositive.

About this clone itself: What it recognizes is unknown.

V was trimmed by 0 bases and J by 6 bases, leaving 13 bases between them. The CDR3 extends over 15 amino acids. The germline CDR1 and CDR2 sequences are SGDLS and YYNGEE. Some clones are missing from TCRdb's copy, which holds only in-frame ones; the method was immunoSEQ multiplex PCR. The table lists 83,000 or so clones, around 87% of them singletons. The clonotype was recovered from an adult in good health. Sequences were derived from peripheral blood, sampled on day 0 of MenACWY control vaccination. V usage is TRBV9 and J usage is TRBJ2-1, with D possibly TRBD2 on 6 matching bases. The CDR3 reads CASSVVTRRGNEQFF. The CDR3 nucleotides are TGTGCCAGCAGCGTAGTGACTAGGAGGGGCAATGAGCAGTTCTTC.